The T cell receptor (beta chain) described here comes from a study of blood T cell repertoires in COVID-19. Overall study: Samples came from the United States, Italy and Spain, spanning acute and convalescent COVID-19. Sample material is recorded as cDNA or gDNA derived from T cells, B-cell-depleted T cells, or PBMCs.

The CDR3 sequence is 14 residues long. Germline CDR1 SNHLY, CDR2 FYNNEI. V lost 9 bases, J lost 0 bases, and 8 bases stayed unmatched. Clones were sequenced by immunoSEQ multiplex PCR, and TCRdb holds only the in-frame ones, with some missing. The sample includes hundreds of thousands of clones, approximately 82% of them seen just once. The V call is TRBV2, the J call TRBJ2-7, with 7 bases aligning to TRBD1. The receptor's source is a woman in her forties or fifties with acute or convalescent COVID-19. Sequenced: peripheral blood. CDR3 bases: TGTGCCAGTCATACGGGACAGACCTCCTACGAGCAGTACTTC. Residues: CASHTGQTSYEQYF.